This T cell receptor beta chain was sequenced during a study of cytomegalovirus exposure and HLA in healthy donors. Study-level background: The 95 to 150 validation repertoires used a platform that matched the one used for the 600 to 700 first-cohort repertoires, as a later analysis reported. Overall study findings and caveats: The finding came from a later analysis; first-cohort TCR clusters tended to co-occur in the roughly 120 validation repertoires. Associated with cytomegalovirus, according to the listing, were around 160 TCR beta chains. Usually a TCR sequence was rare, but some public TCRs were found in many donors.

As for this clone: Antigen: not known.

Trimming removed 1 base at V and 6 bases at J, with 18 bases between. This CDR3 has 16 residues. Germline V gene data show CDR1 as MGHRA and CDR2 as YSYEKL. Measured with immunoSEQ multiplex PCR; TCRdb has only the in-frame clones, and not every one. The profile shows 150,000 to 200,000 clones, around 82% of them singletons. Sequencing was done on a sample of PBMCs. The receptor comes from a woman aged 18-29 years in good health and CMV-seropositive. V is TRBV4-1 and J is TRBJ1-1; D is possibly TRBD1 (5 bases). The chain's CDR3 is CASSQAGLQSRPEAFF. Written as DNA, the CDR3 is TGCGCCAGCAGCCAAGCGGGACTCCAAAGTCGCCCTGAAGCTTTCTTT.